This T cell receptor (beta chain) was sequenced in a study of T cell responses to AZD1222 COVID-19 vaccine. Whole-study findings and limits: Once two AZD1222 doses were given, Spike-specific TCR breadth and depth went up. Baseline testing showed seropositivity in only six AZD1222 recipients.

Clones were sequenced by immunoSEQ multiplex PCR, and TCRdb holds only the in-frame ones, with some missing. The table has some 120,000 clones, about 79% seen once. On this clone: What it binds is not known.

The germline CDR1 and CDR2 sequences are SEHNR and FQNEAQ (reference sequence). This CDR3 is 15 amino acids long. V was clipped by 0 bases and J by 0 bases, with 8 bases between them. Whether given at about 4 or about 12 weeks, second doses were pooled. J is TRBJ1-2 and V is TRBV7-9; D ambiguous. This clonotype was sampled from an adult who received the AZD1222 COVID-19 vaccine. Sequencing used peripheral blood, obtained 28 days after the second AZD1222 dose. The CDR3 region is CASSLAGSPNYGYTF. As DNA, the CDR3 is TGTGCCAGCAGCTTAGCGGGGAGCCCTAACTATGGCTACACCTTC.